This entry features one T cell receptor (beta chain) sequence. Its antigen is unknown. V shed 1 base and J 3 bases; nucleotides not matched to a gene: 3. The CDR3 has 15 residues. CDR1 is KGHSH, CDR2 LQKENI, per germline. The data belong to a study of early T cells in non-severe SARS-CoV-2 infection. Study outcomes and limitations: Database matching using VDJdb favored anti-spike CD8 responses, with private and CD4 specificities left missing.

Tagging with unique molecular identifiers was applied to individual cDNA molecules. MiXCR, applied by TCRdb to the 5' RACE reads, yields one record per CDR3 protein. Of tens of thousands of distinct CDR3 sequences listed, roughly 11% were seen once; the top ten hold about 9.6%. The sequence was collected from an adult who was a healthcare worker with PCR-confirmed SARS-CoV-2 infection or an uninfected control (not recorded which). Specimen: whole blood. The rearrangement links TRBV18 to TRBJ2-7, with 10 bases lining up with TRBD1. The DNA for the CDR3 is TGTGCCAGCTCACCACGGGGACAGGGGTTCTACGAGCAGTACTTC. Translated, it gives CASSPRGQGFYEQYF.